This TCR beta chain derives from a study of T-cell reconstitution after alpha-beta-depleted transplantation in children. Regarding the study as a whole: By about two months after transplant, alpha-beta T cells reportedly arose from several hundred graft clones that had expanded. Fresh T-cell production supplied most of the T-cell counts and diversity seen one year after transplant.

This CDR3 comprises 15 residues. Trimming pared 0 bases from V and 4 bases from J, leaving 12 bases between. The germline V gene encodes CDR1 LNHNV and CDR2 YYDKDF (reference sequence). This clonotype was counted at least ten times. Its antigen is still unknown. The authors prepared the TCRbeta library with unique molecular identifiers. TCRdb fed the PCR reads into MiXCR, producing one record per CDR3 protein. This sample has around 140,000 distinct CDR3 sequences, with around 8.5% found just once. The input for sequencing was PBMCs, mostly from graft donor cells, taken 180 days after TCRalphabeta/CD19-depleted stem cell transplant. This receptor was identified in a female patient aged 2-10 years who had a stem cell transplant for congenital amegakaryocytic thrombocytopenia, so the T cells may come from the graft donor. This chain links TRBV15 with TRBJ1-2; no definite D call. CDR3 coding DNA: TGTGCCACCAGCAGAGACCAGACCATCTTCTATGGCTACACCTTC. Its translation is CATSRDQTIFYGYTF.